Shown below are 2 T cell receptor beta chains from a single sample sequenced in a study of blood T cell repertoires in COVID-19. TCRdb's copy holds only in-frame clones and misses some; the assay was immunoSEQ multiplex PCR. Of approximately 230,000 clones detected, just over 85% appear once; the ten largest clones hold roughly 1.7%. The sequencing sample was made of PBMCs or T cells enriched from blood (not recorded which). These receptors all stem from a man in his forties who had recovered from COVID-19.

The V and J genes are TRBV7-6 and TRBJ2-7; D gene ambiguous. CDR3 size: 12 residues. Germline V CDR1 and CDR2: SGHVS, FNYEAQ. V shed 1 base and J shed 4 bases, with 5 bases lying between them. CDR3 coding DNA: TGTGCCAGCAGCTTAGGCGCATACGAGCAGTACTTC. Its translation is CASSLGAYEQYF.

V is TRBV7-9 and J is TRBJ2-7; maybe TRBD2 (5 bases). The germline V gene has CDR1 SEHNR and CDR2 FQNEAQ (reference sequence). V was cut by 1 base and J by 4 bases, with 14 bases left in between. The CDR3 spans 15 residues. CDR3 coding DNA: TGTGCCAGCAGCTTAGGAGGACTGGTATTATACGAGCAGTACTTC. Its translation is CASSLGGLVLYEQYF.